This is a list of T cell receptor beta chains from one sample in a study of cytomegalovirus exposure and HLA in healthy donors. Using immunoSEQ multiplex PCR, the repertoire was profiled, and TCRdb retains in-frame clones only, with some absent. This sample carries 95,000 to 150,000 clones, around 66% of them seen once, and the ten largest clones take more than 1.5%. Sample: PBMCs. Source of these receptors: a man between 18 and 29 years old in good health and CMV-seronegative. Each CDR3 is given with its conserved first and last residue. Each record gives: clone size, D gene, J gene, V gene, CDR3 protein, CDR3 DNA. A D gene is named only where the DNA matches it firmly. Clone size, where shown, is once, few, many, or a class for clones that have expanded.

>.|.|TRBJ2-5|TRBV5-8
CASSNRFRETQYF
TGTGCCAGCAGTAACAGATTCAGGGAGACCCAGTACTTC
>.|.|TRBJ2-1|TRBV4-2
CASSQGREQFF
TGTGCCAGCAGCCAAGGTCGTGAGCAGTTCTTC
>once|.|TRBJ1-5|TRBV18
CASSPKGSNQPQHF
TGTGCCAGCTCACCAAAGGGGAGCAATCAGCCCCAGCATTTT
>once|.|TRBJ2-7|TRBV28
CASSLGTILSSYEQYF
TGTGCCAGCAGTTTGGGCACCATCTTAAGCTCCTACGAGCAGTACTTC
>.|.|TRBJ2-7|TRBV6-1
CASRGRSPYEQYF
TGTGCCAGCAGAGGGAGGTCTCCATACGAGCAGTACTTC
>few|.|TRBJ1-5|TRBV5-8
CASGRGSNQPQHF
TGTGCCAGCGGGAGGGGTAGCAATCAGCCCCAGCATTTT
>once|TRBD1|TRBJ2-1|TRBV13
CASSTRDSYNEQFF
TGTGCCAGCAGCACCCGGGACAGCTACAATGAGCAGTTCTTC
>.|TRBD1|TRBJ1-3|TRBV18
CASSRTGLNTIYF
TGTGCCAGCTCACGGACAGGGCTAAACACCATATATTTT
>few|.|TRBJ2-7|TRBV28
CASARPYTYEQYF
TGTGCCAGCGCGCGGCCGTATACCTACGAGCAGTACTTC
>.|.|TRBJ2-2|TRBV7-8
CASSPLRTVGELFF
TGTGCCAGCAGCCCCCTCCGGACTGTCGGGGAGCTGTTTTTT
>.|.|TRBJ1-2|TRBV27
CASSGGYGYTF
TGTGCCAGCAGTGGAGGTTATGGCTACACCTTC
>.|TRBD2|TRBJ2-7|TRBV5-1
CASSLELLAAARDEQYF
TGCGCCAGCAGTTTAGAGTTACTAGCGGCAGCTAGGGACGAGCAGTACTTC
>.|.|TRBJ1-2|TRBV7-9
CASSFSHPSEQYGYTF
TGTGCCAGCAGCTTTAGCCACCCGAGTGAGCAGTATGGCTACACCTTC
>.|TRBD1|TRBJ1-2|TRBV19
CASIPLGGTYGYTF
TGTGCCAGTATTCCATTAGGGGGCACTTATGGCTACACCTTC
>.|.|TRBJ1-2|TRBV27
CASSLSRLQNGYTF
TGTGCCAGCAGTTTATCCCGCCTACAGAATGGCTACACCTTC
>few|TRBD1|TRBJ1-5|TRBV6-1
CASSASPGTGFNQPQHF
TGTGCCAGCAGTGCCAGTCCCGGGACAGGGTTCAATCAGCCCCAGCATTTT
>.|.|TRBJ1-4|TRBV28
CASSLSGRSGPGGKKLFF
TGTGCCAGCAGTTTATCGGGTCGGTCGGGCCCGGGAGGCAAAAAACTGTTTTTT
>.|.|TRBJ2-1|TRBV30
CAWSLQANSYNEQFF
TGTGCCTGGAGTTTACAGGCCAACTCCTACAATGAGCAGTTCTTC
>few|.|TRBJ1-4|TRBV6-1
CASRTEIATNEKLFF
TGTGCCAGCAGAACAGAAATAGCAACTAATGAAAAACTGTTTTTT
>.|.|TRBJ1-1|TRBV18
CASSPRRALNTEAFF
TGTGCCAGCTCACCACGCAGGGCCCTGAACACTGAAGCTTTCTTT
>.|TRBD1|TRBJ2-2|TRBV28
CASSFTQGTGELFF
TGTGCCAGCAGTTTCACACAGGGGACCGGGGAGCTGTTTTTT
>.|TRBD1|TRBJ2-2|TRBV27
CASSLIRGPGELFF
TGTGCCAGCAGTTTAATAAGGGGGCCCGGGGAGCTGTTTTTT
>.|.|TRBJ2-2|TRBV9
CASSALASNTGELFF
TGTGCCAGCAGCGCACTAGCTTCGAACACCGGGGAGCTGTTTTTT
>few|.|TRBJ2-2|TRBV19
CASSMPGSGELFF
TGTGCCAGTAGTATGCCGGGGAGCGGGGAGCTGTTTTTT
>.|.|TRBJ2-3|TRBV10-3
CAISESMWTRASTDTQYF
TGTGCCATCAGTGAGTCGATGTGGACAAGGGCTAGCACAGATACGCAGTATTTT
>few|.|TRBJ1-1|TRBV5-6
CASSFDRLNTEAFF
TGTGCCAGCAGCTTTGACAGGTTGAACACTGAAGCTTTCTTT
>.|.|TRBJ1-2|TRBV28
CASSTLDSSGYTF
TGTGCCAGCAGCACACTAGACTCCTCAGGCTACACCTTC
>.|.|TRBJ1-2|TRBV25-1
CASSWGLDYGYTF
TGTGCCAGCAGCTGGGGGCTGGACTATGGCTACACCTTC
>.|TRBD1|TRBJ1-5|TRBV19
CASSIAQGQGNQPQHF
TGTGCCAGTAGTATAGCCCAGGGACAGGGCAATCAGCCCCAGCATTTT
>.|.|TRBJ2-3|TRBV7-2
CASSFTGVGGQYF
TGTGCCAGCAGTTTTACAGGGGTCGGGGGGCAGTATTTT
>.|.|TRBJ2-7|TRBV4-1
CASSPRVGGARGGEQYF
TGCGCCAGCAGCCCCAGGGTTGGGGGGGCGCGGGGAGGAGAGCAGTACTTC
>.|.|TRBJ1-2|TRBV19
CASSLGRLSYGYTF
TGTGCCAGTAGTCTGGGCAGGTTGAGCTATGGCTACACCTTC
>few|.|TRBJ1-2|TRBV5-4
CASSFASGIYTF
TGTGCCAGCAGCTTCGCCTCGGGAATTTACACCTTC
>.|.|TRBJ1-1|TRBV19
CASSTSGRGGLF
TGTGCCAGTAGTACCTCCGGGCGGGGGGGTCTCTTT
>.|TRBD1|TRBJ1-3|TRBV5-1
CASSLVTGAGNTIYF
TGCGCCAGCAGCTTGGTGACAGGGGCTGGAAACACCATATATTTT
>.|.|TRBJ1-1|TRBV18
CASSLKTLGEAFF
TGTGCCAGCTCACTAAAGACACTTGGGGAAGCTTTCTTT
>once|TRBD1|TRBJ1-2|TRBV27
CASSLSQGEWDYGYTF
TGTGCCAGCAGTTTATCGCAGGGGGAGTGGGACTATGGCTACACCTTC
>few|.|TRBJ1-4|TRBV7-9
CSSRKSAANEKLFF
TGTTCCAGCAGAAAGTCGGCGGCCAATGAAAAACTGTTTTTT
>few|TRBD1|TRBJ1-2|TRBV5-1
CASSLTGGASGYTF
TGCGCCAGCAGCCTGACAGGGGGCGCGAGTGGCTACACCTTC
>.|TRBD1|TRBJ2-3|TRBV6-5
CASSEGALTDTQYF
TGTGCCAGCAGTGAGGGGGCGCTCACAGATACGCAGTATTTT
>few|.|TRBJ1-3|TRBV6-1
CASRARDNSGNTIYF
TGTGCCAGCAGAGCTCGGGACAACTCTGGAAACACCATATATTTT
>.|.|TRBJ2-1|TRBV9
CASSVGAGHNEQFF
TGTGCCAGCAGCGTAGGGGCAGGCCACAATGAGCAGTTCTTC
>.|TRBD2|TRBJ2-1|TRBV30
CAWTRLAGVYNEQFF
TGTGCCTGGACTCGACTAGCGGGGGTCTACAATGAGCAGTTCTTC
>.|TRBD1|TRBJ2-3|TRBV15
CATSRAWGQTGTGDTQYF
TGTGCCACCAGCAGAGCCTGGGGCCAGACAGGGACGGGAGATACGCAGTATTTT
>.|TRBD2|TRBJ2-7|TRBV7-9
CASSLSGGDEQYF
TGTGCCAGCAGCTTAAGCGGGGGGGACGAGCAGTACTTC
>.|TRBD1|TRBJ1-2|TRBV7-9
CASRLGSGTGGPDGYTF
TGTGCCAGCCGCTTGGGTTCCGGGACAGGGGGCCCGGATGGCTACACCTTC
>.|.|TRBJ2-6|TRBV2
CASSELLSGANVLTF
TGTGCCAGCAGTGAACTCCTCTCTGGGGCCAACGTCCTGACTTTC
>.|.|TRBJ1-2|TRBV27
CASSFIPSVRGDGYTF
TGTGCCAGCAGTTTTATCCCCAGCGTAAGGGGCGATGGCTACACCTTC
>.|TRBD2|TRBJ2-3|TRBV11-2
CASSHSSRGRTDTQYF
TGTGCCAGCAGCCACTCGTCTCGCGGGAGGACAGATACGCAGTATTTT
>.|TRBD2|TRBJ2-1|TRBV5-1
CASSLSGTSGYNEQFF
TGCGCCAGCAGTTTGTCCGGGACTAGCGGTTACAATGAGCAGTTCTTC
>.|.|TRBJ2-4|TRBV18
CASSLGTSVAKNIQYF
TGTGCCAGCTCTCTCGGGACAAGCGTAGCCAAAAACATTCAGTACTTC
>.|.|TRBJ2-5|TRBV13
CASSLRVGGGQETQYF
TGTGCCAGCAGCTTACGAGTTGGGGGCGGCCAAGAGACCCAGTACTTC
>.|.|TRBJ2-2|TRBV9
CASSVVASKAGELFF
TGTGCCAGCAGCGTAGTGGCTAGTAAGGCCGGGGAGCTGTTTTTT
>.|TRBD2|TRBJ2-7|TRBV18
CASSPSGGLYEQYF
TGTGCCAGCTCACCCAGCGGGGGGTTGTACGAGCAGTACTTC
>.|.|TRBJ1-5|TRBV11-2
CASSLRSQDQPQHF
TGTGCCAGCAGCCTTCGATCTCAGGATCAGCCCCAGCATTTT
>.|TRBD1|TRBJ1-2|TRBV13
CASSPGTGVGGYTF
TGTGCCAGCAGCCCCGGGACAGGGGTGGGTGGCTACACCTTC
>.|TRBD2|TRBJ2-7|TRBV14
CASSQGSSGTYEQYF
TGTGCCAGCAGCCAAGGCTCTAGCGGCACCTACGAGCAGTACTTC
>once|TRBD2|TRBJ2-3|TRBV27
CASNPRGSGRFTDTQYF
TGTGCCAGCAACCCAAGGGGTAGCGGGAGGTTCACAGATACGCAGTATTTT
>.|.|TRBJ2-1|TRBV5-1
CASSLELAALNEQFF
TGCGCCAGCAGCTTGGAACTAGCAGCGTTGAATGAGCAGTTCTTC